These 27 T cell receptor beta chains were sequenced from one sample in a study of regulatory T cells in long-lasting Graves disease. The time point: persistent/refractory GD, antithyroid drugs over 5 years with positive TRAb. RNA extracted from PBMCs served as the sequencing template. Arm-PCR of CDR3 regions with iRepertoire HTBI primers generated TCR beta libraries. TCRdb ran MiXCR on the multiplex PCR reads and lists one entry per CDR3 protein. This sample yields hundreds of thousands of distinct CDR3 sequences, of which 30% are seen a single time; under 50% belongs to the top ten. The sample was peripheral blood mononuclear cells (PBMCs), taken when the disease was refractory, from a patient treated with antithyroid drugs. The receptors derive from a female donor with Graves disease.

This CDR3 is CASSDRDRGSNQPQHF. The CDR3, as DNA: TGTGCCAGCAGTGACCGGGACAGGGGGAGCAATCAGCCCCAGCATTTT. The rearrangement links TRBV6-1 to TRBJ1-5; TRBD1 matches 11 bases. The germline V gene has CDR1 MNHNS and CDR2 SASEGT. This CDR3 spans 16 amino acids. Trimming removed 3 bases from V and 1 base from J; junction bases left unmatched: 2.

This clonotype occurred many times. DNA of the CDR3: TGTGCCAGCAGCTTTGGGACAGGGCGGACGAACTATGGCTACACCTTC. The encoded protein is CASSFGTGRTNYGYTF. The J gene is TRBJ1-2, the V gene TRBV11-2, with 9 bases identical to TRBD1. The CDR3 is made up of 16 amino acids. After removal of 3 bases from V and 2 bases from J, the junction contained 7 bases not matched to a gene. Germline CDR1 reads SGHAT; CDR2 reads FQNNGV. Full variable domain (rest looked up from reference TRBV11-2 and TRBJ1-2): EAGVAQSPRYKIIEKRQSVAFWCNPISGHATLYWYQQILGQGPKLLIQFQNNGVVDDSQLPKDRFSAERLKGVDSTLKIQPAKLEDSAVYLCASSFGTGRTNYGYTFGSGTRLTVV.

This clonotype was picked up many times. The chain links TRBV2 to TRBJ2-5; TRBD1 matches 10 bases. Per germline, CDR1 SNHLY and CDR2 FYNNEI. The CDR3 contains 16 residues. J lost 5 bases, V lost 0 bases, and 6 bases had no gene match. This chain's CDR3 is CASSEAMAGQGETQYF. The CDR3 DNA reads as TGTGCCAGCAGTGAAGCAATGGCGGGACAGGGGGAGACCCAGTACTTC.

The chain employs TRBV19 and TRBJ1-5; 7 bases map to TRBD1. This CDR3 comprises 14 residues. Germline lookup yields CDR1 LNHDA and CDR2 SQIVND (reference sequence). V lost 4 bases to trimming and J lost 7 bases; unmatched junction nucleotides: 7. The CDR3 DNA follows: TGTGCCAGTAGTACCACAGGGGAGGGACAGCCCCAGCATTTT. Encoded protein: CASSTTGEGQPQHF.

The chain employs TRBV7-3 and TRBJ2-2; 13 bases align to TRBD2. After removal of 4 bases from V and 6 bases from J, the junction contained 5 bases not matched to a gene. Germline V gene data show CDR1 as SGHTA and CDR2 as FQGTGA. The CDR3 loop spans 16 amino acids. CDR3 amino acids: CASSSGLAGRSGELFF. CDR3 nucleotides: TGTGCCAGCAGCTCGGGACTAGCGGGAAGGTCCGGGGAGCTGTTTTTT. Together with reference TRBV7-3 and TRBJ2-2, the CDR3 gives the full variable domain: GAGVSQTPSNKVTEKGKYVELRCDPISGHTALYWYRQSLGQGPEFLIYFQGTGAADDSGLPNDRFFAVRPEGSVSTLKIQRTERGDSAVYLCASSSGLAGRSGELFFGEGSRLTVL.

Details on this clonotype: A read error may explain this, as a much larger clone is one base away. DNA of the CDR3: TGTGCCAGCAGTGAGGACAAGGGGCACATCTATGGCTACACCTTC. Amino acids: CASSEDKGHIYGYTF. The chain is built from TRBV28 and TRBJ1-2; D is possibly TRBD1 (5 bases). The CDR3 runs 15 residues. V dropped 5 bases and J dropped 4 bases, with 17 bases sitting between them. Germline CDR1 MDHEN, CDR2 SYDVKM.

This clonotype was recorded a few times. The chain carries TRBV6-1 and TRBJ2-2; 8 nucleotides match TRBD2. The CDR3 has 15 residues. With 5 bases clipped from V and 3 bases from J, the junction kept 5 bases outside the gene matches. Germline CDR1 and CDR2: MNHNS and SASEGT. The DNA of the CDR3 is TGTGCCAGCAGTCACCGGACTAGCCACACCGGGGAGCTGTTTTTT. Translating it yields CASSHRTSHTGELFF.

This clonotype was seen only a few times. The rearrangement joins TRBV5-1 to TRBJ2-3; 8 bases match TRBD2. The ends lost 2 bases at V and 3 bases at J; junction bases unmatched: 5. Germline CDR1 is SGHRS and CDR2 is YFSETQ. The CDR3 sequence is 15 residues long. The CDR3 reads CASSLAGVGTDTQYF. The CDR3 DNA sequence: TGCGCCAGCAGCTTAGCGGGAGTGGGGACAGATACGCAGTATTTT. The full variable domain, rest sourced from reference TRBV5-1 and TRBJ2-3, is KAGVTQTPRYLIKTRGQQVTLSCSPISGHRSVSWYQQTPGQGLQFLFEYFSETQRNKGNFPGRFSGRQFSNSRSEMNVSTLELGDSALYLCASSLAGVGTDTQYFGPGTRLTVL.

The CDR3 sequence: CAASRTANYGYTF. In nucleotides, the CDR3 is TGTGCCGCCAGCAGGACGGCTAACTATGGCTACACCTTC. J is TRBJ1-2 and V is TRBV2, with D hard to call. There are 13 residues in the CDR3. V was clipped by 11 bases and J by 0 bases, with 13 bases between them. Germline CDR1 reads SNHLY; CDR2 reads FYNNEI.

This clonotype came up a few times. The rearrangement links TRBV11-2 to TRBJ1-5; the D gene is possibly TRBD1 (6 bases). In germline, CDR1 is SGHAT, CDR2 FQNNGV. The CDR3 is 13 residues long. V was cut by 2 bases and J by 10 bases, with 12 bases left in between. The CDR3 here is CASSLMDSLPQHF. CDR3 bases: TGTGCCAGCAGCTTAATGGACAGCTTACCCCAGCATTTT.

This clonotype was detected a few times. This sequence joins TRBV5-1 and TRBJ1-1; D remains unclear. The CDR3 consists of 14 residues. Germline V lookup: CDR1 SGHRS, CDR2 YFSETQ. V lost 2 bases to trimming and J lost 1 base, with 9 bases between them. Here the CDR3 reads CASSFFGWNTEAFF. The CDR3 region has the DNA TGCGCCAGCAGCTTTTTCGGGTGGAACACTGAAGCTTTCTTT.

This clonotype was observed at least ten times. CDR3 protein: CATNGMGGAYGYTF. The CDR3 region has the DNA TGTGCCACAAACGGGATGGGGGGCGCGTATGGCTACACCTTC. The rearrangement joins TRBV28 to TRBJ1-2; possible D gene TRBD1, 6 bases. The CDR3 loop spans 14 amino acids. Germline loops: CDR1 MDHEN, CDR2 SYDVKM. V was shortened by 10 bases and J by 5 bases, with 20 bases between the two germline ends.

The V call is TRBV19, the J call TRBJ1-1; D perhaps matches TRBD1 (6 bases). V lost 7 bases, J lost 5 bases, and 14 bases lay in between. The germline V gene encodes CDR1 LNHDA and CDR2 SQIVND (reference sequence). The CDR3 sequence is 13 residues long. The CDR3 sequence: CASTSTGRTEAFF. CDR3 DNA: TGTGCCAGTACCTCGACAGGAAGGACTGAAGCTTTCTTT. The whole variable domain, filled in from reference TRBV19 and TRBJ1-1, reads DGGITQSPKYLFRKEGQNVTLSCEQNLNHDAMYWYRQDPGQGLRLIYYSQIVNDFQKGDIAEGYSVSREKKESFPLTVTSAQKNPTAFYLCASTSTGRTEAFFGQGTRLTVV.

The rearrangement links TRBV28 to TRBJ1-2; D unclear. Trimming pared 5 bases from V and 4 bases from J, leaving 11 bases between. CDR3 size: 13 residues. CDR1 and CDR2 from the germline V gene are MDHEN and SYDVKM. In DNA, the CDR3 is TGTGCCAGCAGTGAAGCGATTCCCTATGGCTACACCTTC. This sequence encodes CASSEAIPYGYTF.

This clonotype was seen ten or more times. The chain uses TRBV6-1 and TRBJ1-2; D possibly corresponds to TRBD1 (5 bases). The CDR3 runs to 15 residues. The germline gives CDR1 MNHNS, CDR2 SASEGT. The V end was cut by 2 bases, the J end by 8 bases, with 18 bases between. The CDR3 DNA is TGTGCCAGCAGTGAATTTTGGGACCGAGAATTAGGCTACACCTTC. It specifies CASSEFWDRELGYTF.

This clonotype has more than one count but fewer than ten. V gene TRBV5-1 combines with J gene TRBJ1-4; D is unclear. Trimming stripped 4 bases from V and 5 bases from J, with 21 bases between. This CDR3 has 17 residues. Germline CDR1 and CDR2: SGHRS and YFSETQ. The CDR3 reads CASSPRAVQAGNEKLFF. DNA of the CDR3: TGCGCCAGCAGCCCCCGGGCCGTGCAGGCTGGAAATGAAAAACTGTTTTTT.

This chain joins TRBV4-1 and TRBJ1-6, with D hard to call. The CDR3 is made up of 15 amino acids. CDR1 and CDR2 (germline): MGHRA, YSYEKL. Trimming took 0 bases from V and 1 from J, leaving 4 bases between them. CDR3 nucleotides: TGCGCCAGCAGCCAAGAAGGTTCCTATAATTCACCCCTCCACTTT. As protein: CASSQEGSYNSPLHF.

This clonotype was counted a few times. The genes are TRBV20-1 and TRBJ2-4; no clear D. V was cut by 7 bases and J by 0 bases, with 4 bases left in between. The CDR3 length is 11 residues. Germline loops: CDR1 DFQATT, CDR2 SNEGSKA (reference sequence). CDR3 sequence reads: CSGLAKNIQYF. In nucleotides, the CDR3 is TGCAGTGGACTAGCCAAAAACATTCAGTACTTC.

This chain joins TRBV4-1 and TRBJ1-4, with 9 bases lining up with TRBD1. The CDR3 contains 18 residues. Trimming took 5 bases from V and 0 from J; bases not matched to a gene: 10. CDR1 is MGHRA, CDR2 YSYEKL, per germline. The CDR3 region is CASSSTQQGATTNEKLFF. The DNA for the CDR3 is TGCGCCAGCAGCTCGACACAACAGGGGGCAACAACTAATGAAAAACTGTTTTTT.

There are a few counts of this clonotype. V and J are TRBV19 and TRBJ1-5, with a weak D call TRBD1 (6 bases). The CDR3 runs 14 residues. Trimming took off 1 base at V and 5 bases at J, with 9 bases between the two ends. CDR1 and CDR2 (germline): LNHDA, SQIVND (reference sequence). In DNA, the CDR3 is TGTGCCAGTAGTATAGGGAACAGGGATCAGCCCCAGCATTTT. This translates into CASSIGNRDQPQHF.

This clonotype was picked up many times. The V and J genes are TRBV29-1 and TRBJ1-2, with D unclear. Deletions cut 3 bases from V and 6 bases from J, with 8 bases between. The CDR3 has 11 residues. The germline V gene encodes CDR1 SQVTM and CDR2 ANQGSEA. The CDR3 bases are TGCAGCGTTGATGCCCGGGATGGCTACACCTTC. Translation gives CSVDARDGYTF.

In this sample, this clonotype turned up a few times. The V gene is TRBV28, the J gene TRBJ1-2, with D possibly TRBD1 on 6 matching bases. Germline loops: CDR1 MDHEN, CDR2 SYDVKM. The CDR3 consists of 16 residues. V lost 7 bases, J lost 7 bases, and 25 bases lay in between. The CDR3 nucleotides read TGTGCCAGCACCATTTCGTCCCCGGGGGGGCAAGGTGGCTACACCTTC. This sequence encodes CASTISSPGGQGGYTF.

With regard to this clonotype: A read error may be the cause here, since a much bigger clone is one base away. The V call is TRBV7-9, the J call TRBJ1-2; D remains ambiguous. CDR3 length: 12 amino acids. CDR1 and CDR2 (germline): SEHNR, FQNEAQ (reference sequence). For the CDR3, the DNA is TGTGCCAACAGCTTAGCCGACTATGGCTACACCTTC. Translated: CANSLADYGYTF.

DNA for the CDR3: TGTGCCATCAGTGACCCAAGCGGGAGGTGGTACGAGCAGTACTTC. Translation gives CAISDPSGRWYEQYF. The rearrangement joins TRBV10-3 to TRBJ2-7; 9 nucleotides line up with TRBD2. CDR1 and CDR2 from the germline V gene are ENHRY and SYGVKD. V shed 3 bases and J 4 bases; nucleotides not matched to a gene: 7. The CDR3 extends over 15 amino acids.

The J gene is TRBJ1-1, the V gene TRBV29-1, with 7 bases fitting TRBD1. Germline V gene data show CDR1 as SQVTM and CDR2 as ANQGSEA. The CDR3 loop spans 13 amino acids. The J segment lost 6 bases and the V segment lost 6 bases, leaving 10 bases of the junction unmatched. As DNA, the CDR3 is TGCAGCGTAGCTACAGGGGACGTGGCTGAAGCTTTCTTT. The encoded protein is CSVATGDVAEAFF.

This clonotype was seen ten or more times. The CDR3 is CASSFAPGQREKLFF. The DNA for the CDR3 is TGTGCCAGCAGCTTCGCTCCGGGACAAAGAGAAAAACTGTTTTTT. This chain joins TRBV6-1 and TRBJ1-4; TRBD1 is a possible D gene (6 bases). Germline V gives CDR1 MNHNS, CDR2 SASEGT. This CDR3 contains 15 residues. Trimming stripped 6 bases from V and 8 bases from J, with 19 bases between.

V is TRBV5-1 and J is TRBJ2-2; 7 bases match TRBD1. After removal of 2 bases from V and 6 bases from J, the junction contained 1 base not matched to a gene. The CDR3 has 13 amino acids. Germline V CDR1 and CDR2: SGHRS, YFSETQ. CDR3 coding DNA: TGCGCCAGCAGCTTTGGACAGGCCGGGGAGCTGTTTTTT. Translating it yields CASSFGQAGELFF. The full variable domain, its missing parts supplied by reference TRBV5-1 and TRBJ2-2, is KAGVTQTPRYLIKTRGQQVTLSCSPISGHRSVSWYQQTPGQGLQFLFEYFSETQRNKGNFPGRFSGRQFSNSRSEMNVSTLELGDSALYLCASSFGQAGELFFGEGSRLTVL.